A selection of T cell receptor beta chains follows, all from one sample in a study of shared clonotypes between healthy human individuals. The assay was immunoSEQ multiplex PCR, and TCRdb's table has in-frame clones only and misses some. Altogether a few million clones are present, 85% to 95% being singletons, with the ten largest covering more than 1.5%. The source material was naive CD8+ T cells from PBMCs. The origin of the receptors is a young man in good health. Some clones in this sample may be carry-over from other donors' samples. CDR3s include the opening cysteine and the closing phenylalanine or tryptophan. The D gene is left open where the match is weak. Clone size is given for some rows only: seen once, a few or many times, or a class if the clone is expanded.

>-|TRBD1|TRBV7-9|TRBJ2-7
CASSSTGGRQYF
TGTGCCAGCAGCTCAACAGGGGGTCGGCAGTACTTC
>-|-|TRBV5-8|TRBJ1-5
CASSLDGNSNQPQHF
TGTGCCAGCAGCTTAGACGGTAATAGCAATCAGCCCCAGCATTTT
>-|-|TRBV6-5|TRBJ2-3
CASSYSRGYTDTQYF
TGTGCCAGCAGTTACTCGAGGGGCTACACAGATACGCAGTATTTT
>-|-|TRBV28|TRBJ2-1
CASHGQWSYNEQFF
TGTGCCAGCCATGGACAGTGGTCCTACAATGAGCAGTTCTTC
>-|-|TRBV13|TRBJ2-7
CASSLGDLSGTYEQYF
TGTGCCAGCAGCTTAGGGGACCTTTCCGGGACCTACGAGCAGTACTTC
>-|-|TRBV7-2|TRBJ1-5
CASSLGQSVYSNQPQHF
TGTGCCAGCAGCCTAGGACAGTCAGTTTATAGCAATCAGCCCCAGCATTTT
>-|TRBD1|TRBV9|TRBJ1-1
CASSLEGAKTEAFF
TGTGCCAGCAGCCTCGAGGGGGCGAAGACTGAAGCTTTCTTT
>-|-|TRBV6-4|TRBJ2-2
CASSDRWSSNTGELFF
TGTGCCAGCAGTGACCGGTGGTCCTCGAACACCGGGGAGCTGTTTTTT
>few|-|TRBV7-9|TRBJ2-1
CASSLVSYGSSYNEQFF
TGTGCCAGCAGCTTAGTTTCGTACGGCAGCTCCTACAATGAGCAGTTCTTC
>-|TRBD1|TRBV27|TRBJ2-7
CASSLRPDRVHEQYF
TGTGCCAGCAGTTTAAGGCCGGACAGGGTCCACGAGCAGTACTTC
>-|TRBD1|TRBV27|TRBJ2-7
CASSASPGTALHYEQYF
TGTGCCAGCAGTGCCAGCCCCGGGACAGCGCTTCACTACGAGCAGTACTTC
>once|TRBD1|TRBV2|TRBJ2-5
CASPRDRGLRETQYF
TGTGCCAGTCCCCGGGACAGGGGCCTTCGGGAGACCCAGTACTTC
>-|TRBD2|TRBV7-9|TRBJ2-1
CASSSPGLAGSSYNEQFF
TGTGCCAGCAGCTCCCCGGGACTAGCGGGATCCTCCTACAATGAGCAGTTCTTC
>few|TRBD1|TRBV4-2|TRBJ1-1
CASSQGGRDSEAFF
TGTGCCAGCAGCCAAGGGGGCCGGGACAGTGAAGCTTTCTTT
>-|TRBD2|TRBV4-2|TRBJ2-2
CASSQDGEGPWTGELFF
TGTGCCAGCAGCCAAGATGGGGAGGGTCCGTGGACCGGGGAGCTGTTTTTT
>-|-|TRBV5-1|TRBJ2-1
CASSSPPTSYNEQFF
TGCGCCAGCAGCTCCCCCCCCACCTCCTACAATGAGCAGTTCTTC
>once|-|TRBV27|TRBJ2-2
CATRSWMANTGELFF
TGTGCCACCCGTAGCTGGATGGCGAACACCGGGGAGCTGTTTTTT
>-|TRBD2|TRBV5-6|TRBJ2-7
CASSPGLPIGREQYF
TGTGCCAGCAGCCCGGGACTACCGATCGGCCGCGAGCAGTACTTC
>-|-|TRBV9|TRBJ2-3
CASSRQSWDTQYF
TGTGCCAGCAGCCGACAGTCTTGGGATACGCAGTATTTT
>-|-|TRBV11-2|TRBJ2-1
CASSLAFSGIYNEQFF
TGTGCCAGCAGCTTAGCTTTTTCAGGGATCTACAATGAGCAGTTCTTC
>once|-|TRBV14|TRBJ2-7
CASSQDRGAGQYF
TGTGCCAGCAGCCAAGATCGTGGGGCCGGGCAGTACTTC
>-|-|TRBV13|TRBJ2-2
CASSSPDRSFGVTGELFF
TGTGCCAGCAGCTCGCCCGACAGGAGTTTTGGAGTGACCGGGGAGCTGTTTTTT
>-|-|TRBV4-1|TRBJ2-2
CASSQRVTGELFF
TGCGCCAGCAGCCAGAGGGTCACCGGGGAGCTGTTTTTT
>-|TRBD1|TRBV6-1|TRBJ1-1
CASSERGQISEAFF
TGTGCCAGCAGTGAACGGGGACAGATTTCTGAAGCTTTCTTT
>-|TRBD2|TRBV10-1|TRBJ2-1
CASPGLRTSGRYNEQFF
TGCGCCAGCCCCGGGCTCCGGACTAGCGGGAGATACAATGAGCAGTTCTTC
>-|-|TRBV5-1|TRBJ2-7
CASRLGVEQYF
TGCGCCAGCCGGTTAGGGGTGGAGCAGTACTTC
>-|-|TRBV18|TRBJ2-1
CASSRPELGFEQFF
TGTGCCAGCTCACGTCCCGAGCTGGGGTTTGAGCAGTTCTTC
>-|TRBD1|TRBV10-3|TRBJ1-1
CAISGRGENEAFF
TGTGCCATCAGTGGCAGGGGGGAGAATGAAGCTTTCTTT
>few|TRBD1|TRBV9|TRBJ1-1
CASSVNIRDSNMNTEAFF
TGTGCCAGCAGCGTCAACATTCGGGACAGCAACATGAACACTGAAGCTTTCTTT
>-|-|TRBV27|TRBJ2-1
CASSAGTIINEQFF
TGTGCCAGCAGTGCCGGGACAATAATAAATGAGCAGTTCTTC
>few|TRBD1|TRBV6-1|TRBJ1-1
CASSHRGLYTEAFF
TGTGCCAGCAGCCACAGGGGGCTTTACACTGAAGCTTTCTTT
>-|-|TRBV29-1|TRBJ2-7
CSVEVTVYEQYF
TGCAGCGTTGAAGTGACGGTCTACGAGCAGTACTTC
>-|TRBD1|TRBV27|TRBJ2-7
CASSSQVGQGTYEQYF
TGTGCCAGCAGCTCCCAAGTCGGACAGGGGACCTACGAGCAGTACTTC
>-|-|TRBV7-6|TRBJ1-4
CASSLYREKLFF
TGTGCCAGCAGCTTGTATCGGGAAAAACTGTTTTTT
>-|TRBD1|TRBV5-1|TRBJ1-5
CASSFGTGGQPQHF
TGCGCCAGCAGCTTCGGGACAGGGGGTCAGCCCCAGCATTTT
>-|TRBD1|TRBV7-9|TRBJ2-7
CASSRSGTGSYEQYF
TGTGCCAGCAGTCGGTCCGGGACAGGTTCCTACGAGCAGTACTTC
>-|TRBD1|TRBV7-8|TRBJ2-5
CASSFGTGEKETQYF
TGTGCCAGCAGCTTTGGGACAGGGGAAAAAGAGACCCAGTACTTC
>-|TRBD2|TRBV25-1|TRBJ2-1
CATSGSLSYNEQFF
TGTGCCACCAGCGGGAGCCTATCCTACAATGAGCAGTTCTTC
>-|-|TRBV6-5|TRBJ2-7
CASSYSTGTHSYEQYF
TGTGCCAGCAGTTACTCGACCGGGACACACTCCTACGAGCAGTACTTC
>-|TRBD2|TRBV25-1|TRBJ2-2
CASSDSGRGTGELFF
TGTGCCAGCAGTGATAGCGGGAGAGGGACCGGGGAGCTGTTTTTT
>-|-|TRBV10-3|TRBJ2-3
CAISWAEDATDTQYF
TGTGCCATCAGTTGGGCGGAGGACGCCACAGATACGCAGTATTTT
>-|TRBD1|TRBV5-1|TRBJ2-7
CASSLGDRGHEQYF
TGCGCCAGCAGCTTAGGAGACAGGGGGCACGAGCAGTACTTC
>once|TRBD2|TRBV9|TRBJ2-7
CASSPSGGSSYEQYF
TGTGCCAGCAGCCCCAGCGGGGGAAGCTCCTACGAGCAGTACTTC
>-|-|TRBV30|TRBJ1-1
CAWRGLNTEAFF
TGTGCCTGGAGAGGCTTGAACACTGAAGCTTTCTTT
>-|-|TRBV7-9|TRBJ2-3
CASSLFGTDTQYF
TGTGCCAGCAGCTTATTCGGCACAGATACGCAGTATTTT
>-|-|TRBV7-9|TRBJ2-3
CASSLWTSTDTQYF
TGTGCCAGCAGCTTATGGACAAGCACAGATACGCAGTATTTT
>-|TRBD1|TRBV29-1|TRBJ2-7
CSVAGGTGYEQYF
TGCAGCGTTGCTGGGGGGACAGGCTACGAGCAGTACTTC
>-|-|TRBV5-5|TRBJ1-1
CASSSLVNTEAFF
TGTGCCAGCAGCTCCCTGGTGAACACTGAAGCTTTCTTT
>-|TRBD2|TRBV28|TRBJ2-7
CASSLRAGGYEQYF
TGTGCCAGCAGTTTAAGGGCGGGAGGTTACGAGCAGTACTTC
>-|-|TRBV28|TRBJ1-2
CASSRSVEVPYGYTF
TGTGCCAGCAGCCGTTCGGTGGAGGTTCCCTATGGCTACACCTTC